A selection of T cell receptor beta chains follows, all from one sample in a study of T-cell reconstitution after alpha-beta-depleted transplantation in children. TCRdb analysed the PCR reads with MiXCR anew, one entry per CDR3 protein. The sample carries 400,000 to 450,000 distinct CDR3 sequences, over 40% recorded once. Source: PBMCs, taken before TCRalphabeta/CD19-depleted stem cell transplant. The receptors derive from a girl under 10 years old with aplastic anemia, due to receive a stem cell transplant. Both conserved end residues are part of each CDR3. A D gene is named only where the DNA matches it firmly. A clone size is listed for some rows: how often the clone was seen (once, few, many), or a class if it is expanded.

DNA: TGTGCCAGCACCCCACTAAGCGGGCGGTACAATGAGCAGTTCTTC
CDR3: CASTPLSGRYNEQFF
size: many
V: TRBV28
J: TRBJ2-1
D: -

DNA: TGCAGTGCTAGGAGCTCCACAAGGGAAAAACTGTTTTTT
CDR3: CSARSSTREKLFF
size: -
V: TRBV20-1
J: TRBJ1-4
D: -

DNA: TGTGCCAGCAGCCTTAGCGGGAGGGCCGATGAGCAGTTCTTC
CDR3: CASSLSGRADEQFF
size: many
V: TRBV6-2/TRBV6-3
J: TRBJ2-1
D: TRBD2

DNA: TGTGCCATCAGTGAATGGGGACAGTATAGCAATCAGCCCCAGCATTTT
CDR3: CAISEWGQYSNQPQHF
size: once
V: TRBV10-3
J: TRBJ1-5
D: TRBD1

DNA: TGTGCCAGCAGCCTGGGAGGGGACAGTTTTCCCAACTATGGCTACACCTTC
CDR3: CASSLGGDSFPNYGYTF
size: few
V: TRBV5-6
J: TRBJ1-2
D: TRBD1

DNA: TGTGCCATCAGTGACGGCGGGAGAGATCAAGAGACCCAGTACTTC
CDR3: CAISDGGRDQETQYF
size: few
V: TRBV10-3
J: TRBJ2-5
D: TRBD2

DNA: TGTGCCAGCAGCCCTACAGAGGGGGGCGAGGAATACGAGCAGTACTTC
CDR3: CASSPTEGGEEYEQYF
size: -
V: TRBV7-2
J: TRBJ2-7
D: -

DNA: TGTGCCAGCAGTATCCGGGACAGGGTCACAGATACGCAGTATTTT
CDR3: CASSIRDRVTDTQYF
size: -
V: TRBV28
J: TRBJ2-3
D: TRBD1

DNA: TGTGCCAGCAGCTTTTCCCCCGGAGGTACCGGGGAGCTGTTTTTT
CDR3: CASSFSPGGTGELFF
size: -
V: TRBV7-2
J: TRBJ2-2
D: -

DNA: TGTGCCATCAGTGAGTCGGAGACTACCCAATATTACGAGCAGTACTTC
CDR3: CAISESETTQYYEQYF
size: -
V: TRBV10-3
J: TRBJ2-7
D: -

DNA: TGCGCCAGCAGCCAGTTCGGGGAAGAGACCCAGTACTTC
CDR3: CASSQFGEETQYF
size: -
V: TRBV4-1
J: TRBJ2-5
D: -

DNA: TGTGCCAGCAGCTCCCTAGCGGGGGGGAACATTCAGTACTTC
CDR3: CASSSLAGGNIQYF
size: -
V: TRBV7-2
J: TRBJ2-4
D: TRBD2

DNA: TGTGCCAGCACCCTAGCGGGAGTAAAAGAGCAGTTCTTC
CDR3: CASTLAGVKEQFF
size: -
V: TRBV12-3/TRBV12-4
J: TRBJ2-1
D: TRBD2

DNA: TGTGCCATCAGGACCGGACTAGCGGGGGGAGAGACCCAGTACTTC
CDR3: CAIRTGLAGGETQYF
size: -
V: TRBV10-3
J: TRBJ2-5
D: TRBD2

DNA: TGCGCCAGCAGTTGGTACGGTAATGAGCAGTTCTTC
CDR3: CASSWYGNEQFF
size: -
V: TRBV5-1
J: TRBJ2-1
D: -

DNA: TGCAGTGCTGTCAGGGGAAAGAGCAATCAGCCCCAGCATTTT
CDR3: CSAVRGKSNQPQHF
size: once
V: TRBV20-1
J: TRBJ1-5
D: -

DNA: TGTGCCATCAGTACAGGGGGGAGTGAAAAACTGTTTTTT
CDR3: CAISTGGSEKLFF
size: -
V: TRBV10-3
J: TRBJ1-4
D: TRBD1

DNA: TGTGCCAGCTGTCTTGGGGCAGGTAGCACAGATACGCAGTATTTT
CDR3: CASCLGAGSTDTQYF
size: -
V: TRBV11-1
J: TRBJ2-3
D: -

DNA: TGTGCCAGCAGTAGACTAGCGGTTGATACAGATACGCAGTATTTT
CDR3: CASSRLAVDTDTQYF
size: many
V: TRBV12-3/TRBV12-4
J: TRBJ2-3
D: TRBD2

DNA: TGTGCCAGCAGTGAACGGGGGGGGCAGGTCACTGAAGCTTTCTTT
CDR3: CASSERGGQVTEAFF
size: many
V: TRBV2
J: TRBJ1-1
D: -

DNA: TGTGCCAGCAGCTTAGCCGAGGATGAGCAGTTCTTC
CDR3: CASSLAEDEQFF
size: many
V: TRBV7-9
J: TRBJ2-1
D: -

DNA: TGTGCCACCACAGGGGGGGCCTCCTACGAGCAGTACTTC
CDR3: CATTGGASYEQYF
size: -
V: TRBV28
J: TRBJ2-7
D: -